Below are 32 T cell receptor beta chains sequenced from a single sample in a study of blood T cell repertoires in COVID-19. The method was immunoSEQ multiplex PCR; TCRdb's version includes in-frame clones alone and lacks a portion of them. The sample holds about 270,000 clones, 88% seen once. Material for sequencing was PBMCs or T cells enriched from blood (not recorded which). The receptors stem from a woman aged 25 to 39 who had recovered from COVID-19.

The DNA of the CDR3 is TGTGCCAGTTCCCCAGGGGACTATGGCTACACCTTC. It is translated as CASSPGDYGYTF. The rearrangement uses TRBV2 and TRBJ1-2; possibly TRBD1 for D (6 bases). Germline CDR1 reads SNHLY; CDR2 reads FYNNEI. The CDR3 has 12 amino acids. Trimming removed 9 bases from V and 3 bases from J, with 11 bases in between. Full variable domain (missing parts from reference TRBV2 and TRBJ1-2): EPEVTQTPSHQVTQMGQEVILRCVPISNHLYFYWYRQILGQKVEFLVSFYNNEISEKSEIFDDQFSVERPDGSNFTLKIRSTKLEDSAMYFCASSPGDYGYTFGSGTRLTVV.

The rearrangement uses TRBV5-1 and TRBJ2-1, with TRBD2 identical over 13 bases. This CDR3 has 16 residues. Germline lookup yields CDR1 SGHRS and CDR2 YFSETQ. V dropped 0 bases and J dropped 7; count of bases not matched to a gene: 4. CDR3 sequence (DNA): TGCGCCAGCAGCTTGGGGACTAGCGGGAGTAGGAATGAGCAGTTCTTC. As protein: CASSLGTSGSRNEQFF.

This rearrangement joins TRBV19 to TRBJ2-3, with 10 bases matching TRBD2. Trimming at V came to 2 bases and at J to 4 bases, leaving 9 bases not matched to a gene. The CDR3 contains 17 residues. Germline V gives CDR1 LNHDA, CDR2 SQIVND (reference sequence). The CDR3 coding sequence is TGTGCCAGTAGTATACCAGCGGGGGGGCTCCCGGCAGATACGCAGTATTTT. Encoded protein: CASSIPAGGLPADTQYF.

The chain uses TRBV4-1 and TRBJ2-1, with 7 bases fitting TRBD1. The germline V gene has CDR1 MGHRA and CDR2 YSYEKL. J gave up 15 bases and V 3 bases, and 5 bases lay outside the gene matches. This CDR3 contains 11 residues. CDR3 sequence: CASSQDRLRFF. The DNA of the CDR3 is TGCGCCAGCAGCCAGGACAGGTTACGGTTCTTC.

CDR3 coding DNA: TGCGCCAGCAGCTTGTCGCTAGCGGGATCCTACAATGAGCAGTTCTTC. Residues: CASSLSLAGSYNEQFF. The chain links TRBV5-1 to TRBJ2-1; TRBD2 matches at 9 bases. Trimming removed 1 base from V and 1 base from J; junction bases left unmatched: 3. Germline V gene lookup returns CDR1 SGHRS and CDR2 YFSETQ. The CDR3 consists of 16 residues.

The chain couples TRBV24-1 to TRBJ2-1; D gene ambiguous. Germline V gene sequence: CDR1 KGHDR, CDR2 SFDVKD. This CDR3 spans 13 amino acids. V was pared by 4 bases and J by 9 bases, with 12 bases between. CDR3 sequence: CATSDQKRSEQFF. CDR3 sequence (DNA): TGTGCCACCAGTGACCAAAAGCGCAGTGAGCAGTTCTTC.

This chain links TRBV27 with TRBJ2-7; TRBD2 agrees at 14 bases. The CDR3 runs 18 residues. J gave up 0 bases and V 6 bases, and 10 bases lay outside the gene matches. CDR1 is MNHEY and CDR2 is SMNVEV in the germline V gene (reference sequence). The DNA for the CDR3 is TGTGCCAGCAGCCAAGTGGGACTAGCGGGGGCCAACTCCTACGAGCAGTACTTC. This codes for CASSQVGLAGANSYEQYF.

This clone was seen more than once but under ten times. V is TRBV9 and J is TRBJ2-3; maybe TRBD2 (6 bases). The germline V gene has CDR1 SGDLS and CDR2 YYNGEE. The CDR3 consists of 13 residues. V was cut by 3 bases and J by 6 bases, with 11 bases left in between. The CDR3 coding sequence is TGTGCCAGCAGCGGTAGCGGTTGGGATACGCAGTATTTT. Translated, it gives CASSGSGWDTQYF.

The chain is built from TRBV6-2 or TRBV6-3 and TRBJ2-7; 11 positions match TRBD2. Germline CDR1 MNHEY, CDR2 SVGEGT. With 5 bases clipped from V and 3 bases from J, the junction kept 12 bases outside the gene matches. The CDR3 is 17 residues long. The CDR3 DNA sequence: TGTGCCAGCAGTAGACAGGCCATCGGGACTAGCGGCTACGAGCAGTACTTC. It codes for CASSRQAIGTSGYEQYF.

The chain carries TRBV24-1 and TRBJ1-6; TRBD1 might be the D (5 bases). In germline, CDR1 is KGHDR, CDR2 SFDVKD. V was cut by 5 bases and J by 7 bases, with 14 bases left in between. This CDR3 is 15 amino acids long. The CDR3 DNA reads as TGTGCCACCAGTGCCAAGGGTCGGGGGAATTCACCCCTCCACTTT. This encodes CATSAKGRGNSPLHF.

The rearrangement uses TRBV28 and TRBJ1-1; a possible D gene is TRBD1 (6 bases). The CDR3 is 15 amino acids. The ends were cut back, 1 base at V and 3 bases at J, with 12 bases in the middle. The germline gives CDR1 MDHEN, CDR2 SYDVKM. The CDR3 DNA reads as TGTGCCAGCAGTTTATCGGGGGGCTGGGACACTGAAGCTTTCTTT. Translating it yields CASSLSGGWDTEAFF. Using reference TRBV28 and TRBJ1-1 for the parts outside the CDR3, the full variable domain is DVKVTQSSRYLVKRTGEKVFLECVQDMDHENMFWYRQDPGLGLRLIYFSYDVKMKEKGDIPEGYSVSREKKERFSLILESASTNQTSMYLCASSLSGGWDTEAFFGQGTRLTVV.

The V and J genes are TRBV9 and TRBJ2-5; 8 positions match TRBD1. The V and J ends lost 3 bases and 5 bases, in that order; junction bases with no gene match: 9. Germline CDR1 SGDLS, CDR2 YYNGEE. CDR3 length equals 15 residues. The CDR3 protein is CASSGTGSKYETQYF. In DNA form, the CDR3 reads TGTGCCAGCAGCGGGACAGGGTCTAAGTATGAGACCCAGTACTTC.

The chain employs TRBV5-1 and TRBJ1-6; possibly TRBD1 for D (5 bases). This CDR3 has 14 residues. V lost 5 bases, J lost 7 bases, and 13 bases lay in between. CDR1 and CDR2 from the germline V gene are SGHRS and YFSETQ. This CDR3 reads CASRGGDRNSPLHF. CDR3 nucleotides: TGCGCCAGCAGGGGAGGGGATCGGAATTCACCCCTCCACTTT.

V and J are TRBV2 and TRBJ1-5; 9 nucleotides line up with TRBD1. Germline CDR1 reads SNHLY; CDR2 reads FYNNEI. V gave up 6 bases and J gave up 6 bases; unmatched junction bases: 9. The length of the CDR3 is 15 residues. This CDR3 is CASSDTGGSGQPQHF. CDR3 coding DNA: TGTGCCAGCAGCGACACAGGGGGCTCGGGTCAGCCCCAGCATTTT.

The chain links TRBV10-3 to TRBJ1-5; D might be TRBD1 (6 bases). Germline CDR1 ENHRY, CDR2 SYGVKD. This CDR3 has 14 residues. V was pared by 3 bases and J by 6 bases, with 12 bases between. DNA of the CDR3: TGTGCCATCAGTGACCTACTAGGGGGTCAGCCCCAGCATTTT. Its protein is CAISDLLGGQPQHF.

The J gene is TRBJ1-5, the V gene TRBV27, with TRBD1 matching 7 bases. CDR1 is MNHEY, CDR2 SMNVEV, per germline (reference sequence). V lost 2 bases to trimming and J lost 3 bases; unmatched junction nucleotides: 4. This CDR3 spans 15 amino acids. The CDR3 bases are TGTGCCAGCAGTTTAGAGGGGGCCGTCAATCAGCCCCAGCATTTT. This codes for CASSLEGAVNQPQHF.

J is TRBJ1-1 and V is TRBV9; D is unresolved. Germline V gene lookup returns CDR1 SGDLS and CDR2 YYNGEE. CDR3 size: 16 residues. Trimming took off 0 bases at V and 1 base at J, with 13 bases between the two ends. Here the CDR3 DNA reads TGTGCCAGCAGCGTAGGGAGGGCGGGGTCGAACACTGAAGCTTTCTTT. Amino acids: CASSVGRAGSNTEAFF.

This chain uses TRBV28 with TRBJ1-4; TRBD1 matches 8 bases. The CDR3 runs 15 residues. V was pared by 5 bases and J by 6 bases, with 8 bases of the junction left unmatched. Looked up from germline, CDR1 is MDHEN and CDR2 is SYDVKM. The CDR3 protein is CASSPGQGGDEKLFF. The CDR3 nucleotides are TGTGCCAGCAGTCCCGGACAGGGAGGGGATGAAAAACTGTTTTTT.

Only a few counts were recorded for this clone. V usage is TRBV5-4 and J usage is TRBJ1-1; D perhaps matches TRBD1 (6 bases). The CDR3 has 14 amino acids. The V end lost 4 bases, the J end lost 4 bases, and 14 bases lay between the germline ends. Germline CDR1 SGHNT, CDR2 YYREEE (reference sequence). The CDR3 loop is CASSPKGGGTEAFF. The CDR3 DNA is TGTGCCAGCAGCCCAAAGGGGGGGGGCACTGAAGCTTTCTTT.

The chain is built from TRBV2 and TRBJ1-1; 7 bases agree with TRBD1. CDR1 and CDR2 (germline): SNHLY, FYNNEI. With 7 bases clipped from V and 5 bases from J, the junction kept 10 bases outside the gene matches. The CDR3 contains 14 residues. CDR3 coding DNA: TGTGCCAGCAAGGGATACAGGGGAGGAACTGAAGCTTTCTTT. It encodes CASKGYRGGTEAFF.

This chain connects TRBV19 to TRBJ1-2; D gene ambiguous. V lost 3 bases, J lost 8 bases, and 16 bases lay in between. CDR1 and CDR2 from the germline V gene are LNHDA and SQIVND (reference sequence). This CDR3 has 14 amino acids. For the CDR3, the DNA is TGTGCCAGTAGTATTAGGACCGGGAACCGCGGCTACACCTTC. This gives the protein CASSIRTGNRGYTF.

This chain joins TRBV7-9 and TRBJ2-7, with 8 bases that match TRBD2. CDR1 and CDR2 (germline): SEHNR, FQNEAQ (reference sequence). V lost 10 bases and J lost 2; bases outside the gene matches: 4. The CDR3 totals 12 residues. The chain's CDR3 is CAIGGDTYEQYF. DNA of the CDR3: TGTGCCATCGGGGGGGACACCTACGAGCAGTACTTC. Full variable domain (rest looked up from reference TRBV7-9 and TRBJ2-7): DTGVSQNPRHKITKRGQNVTFRCDPISEHNRLYWYRQTLGQGPEFLTYFQNEAQLEKSRLLSDRFSAERPKGSFSTLEIQRTEQGDSAMYLCAIGGDTYEQYFGPGTRLTVT.

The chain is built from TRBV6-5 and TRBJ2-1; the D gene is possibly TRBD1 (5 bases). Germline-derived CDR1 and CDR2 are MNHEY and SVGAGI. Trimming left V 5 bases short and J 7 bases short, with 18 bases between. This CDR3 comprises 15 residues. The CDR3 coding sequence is TGTGCCAGCAGTCTTTGGGGCAGTGTGTTAAATGAGCAGTTCTTC. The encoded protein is CASSLWGSVLNEQFF.

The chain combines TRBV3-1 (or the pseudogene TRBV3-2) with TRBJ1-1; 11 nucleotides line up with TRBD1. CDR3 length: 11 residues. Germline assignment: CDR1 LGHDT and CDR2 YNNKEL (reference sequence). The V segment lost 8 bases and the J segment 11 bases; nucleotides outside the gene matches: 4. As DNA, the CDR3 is TGTGCCAGCCGGGACAGGGGGGAGGCTTTCTTT. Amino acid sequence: CASRDRGEAFF.

This chain's CDR3 is CASSIRRQDRTVGNQPQHF. DNA of the CDR3: TGTGCCAGCAGCATCCGCCGACAGGATAGGACCGTCGGCAATCAGCCCCAGCATTTT. The genes are TRBV13 and TRBJ1-5; a possible D gene is TRBD1 (6 bases). Germline CDR1 is PRHDT and CDR2 is FYEKMQ (reference sequence). V lost 5 bases, J lost 2 bases, and 25 bases lay in between. The CDR3 has 19 residues.

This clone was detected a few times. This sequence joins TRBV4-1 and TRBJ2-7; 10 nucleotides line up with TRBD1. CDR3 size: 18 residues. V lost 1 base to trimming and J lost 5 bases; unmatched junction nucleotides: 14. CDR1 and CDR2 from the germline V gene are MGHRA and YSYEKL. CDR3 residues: CASSQVSETGGTFNEQYF. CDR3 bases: TGCGCCAGCAGCCAAGTTAGCGAGACAGGGGGCACCTTTAACGAGCAGTACTTC.

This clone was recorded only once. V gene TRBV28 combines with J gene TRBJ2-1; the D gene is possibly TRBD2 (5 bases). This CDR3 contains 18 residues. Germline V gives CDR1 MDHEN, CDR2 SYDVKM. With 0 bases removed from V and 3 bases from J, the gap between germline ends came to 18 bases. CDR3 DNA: TGTGCCAGCAGTTTATGCGGGAAGCAAAGACGTCTCTACAATGAGCAGTTCTTC. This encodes CASSLCGKQRRLYNEQFF.

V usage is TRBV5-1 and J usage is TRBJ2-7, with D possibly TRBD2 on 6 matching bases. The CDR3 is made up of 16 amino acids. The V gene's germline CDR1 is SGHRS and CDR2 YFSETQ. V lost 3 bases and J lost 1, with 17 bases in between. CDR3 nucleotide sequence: TGCGCCAGCAGCTCGAGCGGGCGTTTTACTTCCTACGAGCAGTACTTC. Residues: CASSSSGRFTSYEQYF.

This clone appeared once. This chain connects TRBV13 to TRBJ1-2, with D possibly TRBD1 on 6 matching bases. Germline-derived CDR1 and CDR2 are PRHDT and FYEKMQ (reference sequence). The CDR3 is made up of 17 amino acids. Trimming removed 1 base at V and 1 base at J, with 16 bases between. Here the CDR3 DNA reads TGTGCCAGCAGCTTAGTCGTCCAGGGGCTTTTTAACTATGGCTACACCTTC. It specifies CASSLVVQGLFNYGYTF.

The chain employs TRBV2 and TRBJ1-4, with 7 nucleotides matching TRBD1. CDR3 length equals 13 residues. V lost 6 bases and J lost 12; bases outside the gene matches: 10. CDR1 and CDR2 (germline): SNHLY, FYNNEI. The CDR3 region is CASRATGVGELFF. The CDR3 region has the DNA TGTGCCAGCAGAGCAACAGGGGTGGGGGAACTGTTTTTT.

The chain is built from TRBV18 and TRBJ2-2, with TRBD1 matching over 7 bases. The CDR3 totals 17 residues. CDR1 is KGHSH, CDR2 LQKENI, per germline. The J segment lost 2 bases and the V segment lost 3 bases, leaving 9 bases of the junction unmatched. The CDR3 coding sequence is TGTGCCAGCTCACCCATCATTTGGGACAGAAACACCGGGGAGCTGTTTTTT. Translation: CASSPIIWDRNTGELFF.

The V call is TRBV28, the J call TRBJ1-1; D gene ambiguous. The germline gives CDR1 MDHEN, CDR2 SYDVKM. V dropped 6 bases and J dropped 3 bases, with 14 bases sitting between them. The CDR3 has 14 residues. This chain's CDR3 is CASRLRRGYTEAFF. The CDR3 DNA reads TGTGCCAGCAGACTGCGACGGGGATACACTGAAGCTTTCTTT.